The 5 T cell receptor beta chains presented below share a single source sample, sequenced in a study of long-term antiretroviral therapy in people with HIV. Sequencing relied on immunoSEQ assay v3.0, run at survey level. TCRdb's table, derived via immunoSEQ multiplex PCR, lists solely in-frame clones and lacks some. The data hold approximately 17,000 clones, with approximately 80% observed a single time. This material consisted of unsorted PBMCs, taken 0.1 years before starting antiretroviral therapy. The receptor set was obtained from a man aged 18 to 29 with HIV.

This clone was seen more than once but under ten times. J is TRBJ1-6 and V is TRBV7-6; 8 bases fit TRBD1. The CDR3 runs to 14 residues. Germline V gene lookup returns CDR1 SGHVS and CDR2 FNYEAQ. Trimming at V came to 7 bases and at J to 5 bases, leaving 4 bases not matched to a gene. DNA for the CDR3: TGTGCCAGCACAGGGGGCCGGAATAATTCACCCCTCCACTTT. Its protein is CASTGGRNNSPLHF.

J is TRBJ2-3 and V is TRBV27; 12 nucleotides align to TRBD2. Germline V gene data show CDR1 as MNHEY and CDR2 as SMNVEV (reference sequence). The CDR3 is 15 residues long. Trimming cost V 7 bases and J 4 bases; bases outside gene matches: 6. CDR3 sequence: CASNYLAGGPDTQYF. CDR3 sequence (DNA): TGTGCCAGCAATTACCTAGCGGGAGGGCCAGATACGCAGTATTTT.

CDR3 sequence (DNA): TGTGCCAGCCGCGGCCCCGAAAGGGGGGAGACCCAGTACTTC. This sequence encodes CASRGPERGETQYF. The chain joins TRBV6-5 to TRBJ2-5; maybe TRBD1 (6 bases). Trimming stripped 8 bases from V and 5 bases from J, with 18 bases between. Germline V gives CDR1 MNHEY, CDR2 SVGAGI. The length of the CDR3 is 14 residues.

The chain joins TRBV2 to TRBJ1-2, with TRBD1 as a possible D gene (5 bases). Trimming stripped 4 bases from V and 5 bases from J, with 17 bases between. The V gene's germline CDR1 is SNHLY and CDR2 FYNNEI. The CDR3 spans 15 residues. The CDR3 loop is CASSAGKGAGYGYTF. CDR3 DNA: TGTGCCAGCAGTGCCGGGAAAGGGGCGGGATATGGCTACACCTTC.

This chain connects TRBV2 to TRBJ1-4; a possible D gene is TRBD1 (6 bases). This CDR3 spans 14 amino acids. Trimming took 6 bases from V and 1 from J, leaving 9 bases between them. Germline V gene sequence: CDR1 SNHLY, CDR2 FYNNEI. The DNA of the CDR3 is TGTGCCAGCAGGATCAGGGGAACTAATGAAAAACTGTTTTTT. Protein sequence: CASRIRGTNEKLFF.